The 6 T cell receptor beta chains given below trace back to one sample, sequenced in a study of blood T cell repertoires in COVID-19. TCRdb's table, derived via immunoSEQ multiplex PCR, lists solely in-frame clones and lacks some. Of 200,000 to 300,000 clones in the sample, more than 80% were seen once. What was sequenced was peripheral blood. These receptors all stem from a human donor in a cohort sampled during active COVID-19.

The chain is built from TRBV2 and TRBJ2-5; 9 positions agree with TRBD1. The CDR3 length is 14 residues. J was trimmed by 4 bases and V by 8 bases; bases with no gene match: 8. Germline loops: CDR1 SNHLY, CDR2 FYNNEI. The CDR3 loop is CASGSGTGTETQYF. The CDR3 DNA is TGTGCCAGCGGGAGTGGGACAGGGACAGAGACCCAGTACTTC. Combining the CDR3 with reference TRBV2 and TRBJ2-5 gives the whole variable domain EPEVTQTPSHQVTQMGQEVILRCVPISNHLYFYWYRQILGQKVEFLVSFYNNEISEKSEIFDDQFSVERPDGSNFTLKIRSTKLEDSAMYFCASGSGTGTETQYFGPGTRLLVL.

The sample holds one count of this clone. V gene TRBV28 combines with J gene TRBJ1-6; D possibly corresponds to TRBD1 (5 bases). The CDR3 is 16 amino acids. Trimming shortened V by 2 bases and J by 3 bases, and 11 bases separated the two germline ends. Per germline, CDR1 MDHEN and CDR2 SYDVKM. CDR3 DNA: TGTGCCAGCAGTTTAGTGGTGGGGGGCTATAATTCACCCCTCCACTTT. This sequence encodes CASSLVVGGYNSPLHF.

This clone has a count of ten or more. The genes are TRBV7-9 and TRBJ2-1, with 7 bases fitting TRBD2. V lost 5 bases and J lost 4; bases outside the gene matches: 8. This CDR3 is 15 amino acids long. The germline V gene encodes CDR1 SEHNR and CDR2 FQNEAQ (reference sequence). The CDR3 DNA sequence: TGTGCCAGCAGCCCAGGGAGGGCTCGGTACAATGAGCAGTTCTTC. Residues: CASSPGRARYNEQFF.

With respect to this clone: At one end the junction does not follow the germline gene, possibly because of a read error. The chain uses TRBV9 and TRBJ2-3; D ambiguous. Germline CDR1 is SGDLS and CDR2 is YYNGEE. The CDR3 runs to 12 residues. DNA of the CDR3: TGTACCAGCAGCGTAGATCAGAATACGCAGTATTTT. It codes for CTSSVDQNTQYF.

The rearrangement links TRBV5-4 to TRBJ2-5, with D possibly matching TRBD2 (7 bases). Germline V gene sequence: CDR1 SGHNT, CDR2 YYREEE (reference sequence). The V gene lost 4 bases and the J gene lost 2 bases, with 18 bases spanning the gap. This CDR3 comprises 16 residues. CDR3 nucleotides: TGTGCCAGCAGCGACTTCTATAGGGGGGGACAAGAGACCCAGTACTTC. Its translation: CASSDFYRGGQETQYF.

The chain combines TRBV5-1 with TRBJ1-4; D unclear. This CDR3 comprises 15 residues. Germline V gene lookup returns CDR1 SGHRS and CDR2 YFSETQ. V dropped 0 bases and J dropped 8 bases, with 14 bases sitting between them. This CDR3 reads CASSLAGENEEKLFF. The CDR3 nucleotides read TGCGCCAGCAGCTTGGCCGGTGAGAATGAGGAAAAACTGTTTTTT.